Below, 12 T cell receptor beta chains from the same sample are listed, as sequenced in a study of T-cell reconstitution after alpha-beta-depleted transplantation in children. Library preparation (for TCRbeta) was performed with unique molecular identifiers. TCRdb independently ran MiXCR on the PCR reads; one entry per CDR3 protein. The profile shows about 360,000 distinct CDR3 sequences, about an eighth of them singletons. Sequencing was performed on PBMCs, taken from the stem cell graft. These receptors all stem from a human donor who donated a stem cell graft to a child with Fanconi anemia.

This clonotype has a count of ten or more. This rearrangement joins TRBV10-2 to TRBJ1-2, with D unclear. CDR3 size: 15 residues. Trimming took 0 bases from V and 6 from J, leaving 14 bases between them. CDR1 and CDR2 (germline): WSHSY, SAAADI. This CDR3 reads CASSESKYRGHGYTF. The DNA for the CDR3 is TGCGCCAGCAGTGAGTCGAAATATCGAGGGCATGGCTACACCTTC.

This clonotype was detected a few times. An end of the junction does not agree with germline; a read error may underlie this. The chain joins TRBV3-1 to TRBJ2-6, with a weak D call TRBD2 (5 bases). Germline CDR1 is LGHDT and CDR2 is YNNKEL (reference sequence). This CDR3 is built from 16 residues. DNA for the CDR3: TGTTCCAGCAGCCAAGTGTTGAGGGCCGGGGCCAACGTCCTGACTTTC. It specifies CSSSQVLRAGANVLTF. Supplemented by reference TRBV3-1 and TRBJ2-6, the full variable domain reads DTAVSQTPKYLVTQMGNDKSIKCEQNLGHDTMYWYKQDSKKFLKIMFSYNNKELIINETVPNRFSPKSPDKAHLNLHINSLELGDSAVYFCSSSQVLRAGANVLTFGAGSRLTVL.

This clonotype was seen a handful of times. The genes are TRBV29-1 and TRBJ2-3; D may be TRBD1 (5 bases). This CDR3 has 16 residues. Trimming removed 5 bases at V and 2 bases at J, with 20 bases between. CDR1 and CDR2 from the germline V gene are SQVTM and ANQGSEA. The CDR3 region is CSVWTRRSPITDTQYF. Here the CDR3 DNA reads TGCAGCGTTTGGACACGGCGATCTCCCATCACAGATACGCAGTATTTT.

V usage is TRBV4-3 and J usage is TRBJ1-5; 7 nucleotides agree with TRBD1. Germline CDR1 and CDR2: LGHNA and YSLEER. The CDR3 sequence is 15 residues long. The trim removed 0 bases at V and 9 bases at J, leaving 8 bases unmatched. In DNA, the CDR3 is TGCGCCAGCAGCCAAGATTCAGGGGGATTTGGGCCCCAGCATTTT. It codes for CASSQDSGGFGPQHF.

This clonotype came up a few times. The CDR3 DNA sequence: TGTGCCTGGAGTGTCCCCCCGGGGAACGAGCAGTACTTC. It is translated as CAWSVPPGNEQYF. V gene TRBV30 combines with J gene TRBJ2-7; maybe TRBD2 (5 bases). Trimming took off 0 bases at V and 5 bases at J, with 11 bases between the two ends. The germline CDR1 and CDR2 sequences are GTSNPN and SVGIG (reference sequence). This CDR3 is 13 amino acids long.

This clonotype was picked up a small number of times. The V gene is TRBV7-2, the J gene TRBJ2-1; D assignment may be TRBD1 or TRBD2 (5 bases each). The CDR3 totals 15 residues. The V gene's germline CDR1 is SGHTA and CDR2 FQGNSA. Trimming removed 0 bases from V and 3 bases from J, with 9 bases in between. The CDR3 loop is CASSLAGVIYNEQFF. The CDR3 DNA reads as TGTGCCAGCAGCTTAGCGGGGGTCATCTACAATGAGCAGTTCTTC.

This clonotype has a handful of counts. This chain connects TRBV7-6 to TRBJ1-1; D unclear. V was shortened by 3 bases and J by 4 bases, with 12 bases between the two germline ends. The CDR3 length is 14 residues. The germline CDR1 and CDR2 sequences are SGHVS and FNYEAQ. The CDR3 nucleotides read TGTGCCAGCAGCTTTTGGGCAGACTCCACTGAAGCTTTCTTT. The encoded protein is CASSFWADSTEAFF.

This chain uses TRBV7-8 with TRBJ2-7; no firm D call. Germline CDR1 SGHVS, CDR2 FQNEAQ. The CDR3 is made up of 13 amino acids. The ends were cut back, 1 base at V and 6 bases at J, with 10 bases in the middle. CDR3 coding DNA: TGTGCCAGCAGCTTAGTGGTGGCTTCCGAGCAGTACGTC. This gives the protein CASSLVVASEQYV.

Ten or more counts support this clonotype. This sequence joins TRBV7-9 and TRBJ2-1; maybe TRBD2 (5 bases). The CDR3 extends over 14 amino acids. V lost 5 bases to trimming and J lost 5 bases, with 13 bases between them. The germline CDR1 and CDR2 sequences are SEHNR and FQNEAQ (reference sequence). The CDR3 DNA reads as TGTGCCAGCAGCCTACTCGCGGGCGACAATGAGCAGTTCTTC. It yields the protein CASSLLAGDNEQFF.

The chain joins TRBV20-1 to TRBJ2-3, with D possibly matching TRBD1 (5 bases). Germline V gene sequence: CDR1 DFQATT, CDR2 SNEGSKA (reference sequence). This CDR3 has 16 residues. The V end was cut by 0 bases, the J end by 3 bases, with 16 bases between. The CDR3 protein is CSARDEGRAGTDTQYF. The DNA for the CDR3 is TGCAGTGCTAGAGATGAAGGCCGGGCAGGGACAGATACGCAGTATTTT.

The sample holds many counts of this clonotype. The rearrangement links TRBV29-1 to TRBJ2-3; a possible D gene is TRBD1 (6 bases). CDR3 length: 13 amino acids. Germline V gives CDR1 SQVTM, CDR2 ANQGSEA. Trimming left V 6 bases short and J 0 bases short, with 10 bases between. Here the CDR3 DNA reads TGCAGCGTACAGGGCTCTAGCACAGATACGCAGTATTTT. Protein: CSVQGSSTDTQYF.

This clonotype was seen at least ten times. The gene calls are TRBV2 and TRBJ2-1; D is ambiguous. V lost 5 bases and J 4 bases, leaving 12 bases between the germline ends. The CDR3 is 14 amino acids. Germline values: CDR1 SNHLY, CDR2 FYNNEI. This CDR3 reads CASSPSSGYNEQFF. The CDR3 nucleotides are TGTGCCAGCAGTCCCTCCTCAGGTTACAATGAGCAGTTCTTC.